These T cell receptor beta chains were read from a single sample in a study of control samples from healthy donors and cancer patients. This table comes from immunoSEQ multiplex PCR, and its TCRdb copy is limited to in-frame clones, with some not included. There are about 130,000 clones in the sample; around 94% occur only once, and 12% to 15% lies in the top ten. Sequencing was carried out using PBMCs. These receptor sequences come from a man in his sixties with colorectal cancer. The CDR3 runs from the conserved cysteine through the conserved F or W. D genes are given only for firm matches. Not all rows give a size; the values are once, few, many and, for expanded clones, a class.

D: TRBD1; size: -; V: TRBV5-6; J: TRBJ1-1; DNA: TGTGCCAGCAGCCTCCGGGACAGGAACACTGAAGCTTTCTTT; CDR3: CASSLRDRNTEAFF
D: -; size: -; V: TRBV9; J: TRBJ1-3; DNA: TGTGCCAGCAACACAGATGGGGGCACTGGAAACACCATATATTTT; CDR3: CASNTDGGTGNTIYF
D: -; size: -; V: TRBV7-9; J: TRBJ1-1; DNA: TGTGCCAGCAGCCCCCCAGGGAACACTGAAGCTTTCTTT; CDR3: CASSPPGNTEAFF
D: -; size: -; V: TRBV5-6; J: TRBJ2-7; DNA: TGTGCCAGCGGCCGCCCTACAGGGTACTCCTACGAGCAGTACTTC; CDR3: CASGRPTGYSYEQYF
D: TRBD1; size: -; V: TRBV6-5; J: TRBJ2-1; DNA: TGTGCCAGCAAGGCGGGACAGGATTCCTACAATGAGCAGTTCTTC; CDR3: CASKAGQDSYNEQFF
D: TRBD1; size: -; V: TRBV6-5; J: TRBJ1-3; DNA: TGTGCCAGCAAGGGGGCGAATGGAAACACCATATATTTT; CDR3: CASKGANGNTIYF
D: -; size: -; V: TRBV5-5; J: TRBJ1-4; DNA: TGTGCCAGCAGCAGCTCGGAAAGGGAAAAACTGTTTTTT; CDR3: CASSSSEREKLFF
D: -; size: -; V: TRBV27; J: TRBJ2-1; DNA: TGTGCCACCCGAACCGGGACCTACAATGAGCAGTTCTTC; CDR3: CATRTGTYNEQFF
D: -; size: -; V: TRBV7-6; J: TRBJ1-5; DNA: TGTGCCAGCAGCTTAGCGGCCCCGGGGCATGGTAGCAATCAGCCCCAGCATTTT; CDR3: CASSLAAPGHGSNQPQHF
D: -; size: -; V: TRBV24-1; J: TRBJ2-4; DNA: TGTGCCACCACTCTCGAGGAGGAGGTCCTAGCCAAAAACATTCAGTACTTC; CDR3: CATTLEEEVLAKNIQYF
D: -; size: -; V: TRBV27; J: TRBJ2-3; DNA: TGTGCCAGCAGTTTACAGGGGCGGGAAGATACGCAGTATTTT; CDR3: CASSLQGREDTQYF
D: -; size: few; V: TRBV7-2; J: TRBJ1-3; DNA: TGTGCCAGCAGCTTGGGACCTACTGGAAACACCATATATTTT; CDR3: CASSLGPTGNTIYF
D: -; size: -; V: TRBV29-1; J: TRBJ2-7; DNA: TGCAGCGTCCAGGGGGGGACTAACTCCTACGAGCAGTACTTC; CDR3: CSVQGGTNSYEQYF
D: TRBD1; size: -; V: TRBV29-1; J: TRBJ1-2; DNA: TGCAGCGTGGGGTTGGACAGGGAGATTGGTGGCTACACCTTC; CDR3: CSVGLDREIGGYTF
D: -; size: -; V: TRBV10-3; J: TRBJ1-2; DNA: TGTGCCATCAGTTACGGGACGGGTGAGGGCTACACCTTC; CDR3: CAISYGTGEGYTF
D: TRBD2; size: -; V: TRBV29-1; J: TRBJ2-1; DNA: TGCAGCGTTCGGGAGGGAGGATTGAATGAGCAGTTCTTC; CDR3: CSVREGGLNEQFF
D: -; size: -; V: TRBV3-1/TRBV3-2; J: TRBJ1-5; DNA: TGTGCCAGCAGCCACGACGGGGGCGGGCAGCCCCAGCATTTT; CDR3: CASSHDGGGQPQHF
D: -; size: -; V: TRBV18; J: TRBJ2-5; DNA: TGTGCCAGCTCAGAGACAGACGGGGAGACCCAGTACTTC; CDR3: CASSETDGETQYF
D: TRBD2; size: -; V: TRBV6-1; J: TRBJ2-3; DNA: TGTGCCAGCAGTGCCGGACTAGCGGTGGGCACAGATACGCAGTATTTT; CDR3: CASSAGLAVGTDTQYF
D: -; size: -; V: TRBV5-1; J: TRBJ2-4; DNA: TGCGCCAGCTCTGGGGAAAACGGGAACATTCAGTACTTC; CDR3: CASSGENGNIQYF
D: -; size: -; V: TRBV5-1; J: TRBJ2-3; DNA: TGCGCCAGCAGCCCGGGCCAGCCCACAGATACGCAGTATTTT; CDR3: CASSPGQPTDTQYF
D: -; size: -; V: TRBV19; J: TRBJ2-1; DNA: TGTGCCACCCGCACGAGCACCCGCTCCTACAATGAGCAGTTCTTC; CDR3: CATRTSTRSYNEQFF
D: -; size: once; V: TRBV18; J: TRBJ1-2; DNA: TGTGCCAGCTCACTAGACAGAGACTATGGCTACACCTTC; CDR3: CASSLDRDYGYTF
D: -; size: -; V: TRBV6-1; J: TRBJ1-4; DNA: TGTGCCAGCAGTGAATTGGTGCCAGAGGAAAAACTGTTTTTT; CDR3: CASSELVPEEKLFF
D: -; size: -; V: TRBV28; J: TRBJ2-7; DNA: TGTGCCAGCAGTTTTTTTTCCAGCTACGAGCAGTACTTC; CDR3: CASSFFSSYEQYF
D: TRBD2; size: -; V: TRBV2; J: TRBJ2-1; DNA: TGTGCCAGCAGTGGGGAGGGCGGAACCTACAATGAGCAGTTCTTC; CDR3: CASSGEGGTYNEQFF
D: -; size: -; V: TRBV6-6; J: TRBJ1-4; DNA: TGTGCCAGCACCCTGGATGTTCGGGAAAAACTGTTTTTT; CDR3: CASTLDVREKLFF
D: -; size: -; V: TRBV10-3; J: TRBJ2-2; DNA: TGTGCCATCAGTGAACGGACAGTGGCGAACACCGGGGAGCTGTTTTTT; CDR3: CAISERTVANTGELFF
D: TRBD2; size: -; V: TRBV7-2; J: TRBJ2-5; DNA: TGTGCCAGCAGTCCCCTCCGTGCGCGGGGGGAAGAGACCCAGTACTTC; CDR3: CASSPLRARGEETQYF
D: TRBD2; size: -; V: TRBV30; J: TRBJ2-5; DNA: TGTGCCTGGGCTAGGGAGGGGTTAAAAGAGACCCAGTACTTC; CDR3: CAWAREGLKETQYF
D: TRBD1; size: -; V: TRBV2; J: TRBJ1-1; DNA: TGTGCCAGCAGTGAAGCGCTTCAATTGGACAGGGGGGGGAGCACTGAAGCTTTCTTT; CDR3: CASSEALQLDRGGSTEAFF
D: TRBD2; size: -; V: TRBV10-3; J: TRBJ2-1; DNA: TGTGCCATCAGTGACGCCCAGCGGGGGACGAATGAGCAGTTCTTC; CDR3: CAISDAQRGTNEQFF
D: -; size: -; V: TRBV9; J: TRBJ2-3; DNA: TGTGCCAGCAGCGTAGACGGGGCACCTAGCACAGATACGCAGTATTTT; CDR3: CASSVDGAPSTDTQYF
D: -; size: -; V: TRBV19; J: TRBJ2-7; DNA: TGTGCCAGTAGTCCCCAGGACAGCTCCTACGAGCAGTACTTC; CDR3: CASSPQDSSYEQYF
D: -; size: -; V: TRBV7-9; J: TRBJ1-1; DNA: TGTGCCAGCAGCTTTCAGACCAACACTGAAGCTTTCTTT; CDR3: CASSFQTNTEAFF
D: TRBD1; size: -; V: TRBV30; J: TRBJ1-4; DNA: TGTGCCTGGAGTGTTGGGACAGGGGGGAGAGAAAAACTGTTTTTT; CDR3: CAWSVGTGGREKLFF
D: TRBD1; size: -; V: TRBV4-1; J: TRBJ2-7; DNA: TGCGCCAGCAGCCAACACGGGACAGGGCTTGACGAGCAGTACTTC; CDR3: CASSQHGTGLDEQYF
D: -; size: -; V: TRBV10-2; J: TRBJ1-6; DNA: TGCGCCAGCAGTGAGACTTCCTATAATTCACCCCTCCACTTT; CDR3: CASSETSYNSPLHF
D: -; size: once; V: TRBV19; J: TRBJ1-1; DNA: TGTGCCAGTAGTATCACATATTCGAACACTGAAGCTTTCTTT; CDR3: CASSITYSNTEAFF
D: -; size: -; V: TRBV5-6; J: TRBJ1-1; DNA: TGTGCCAGCAGCTTAGGCGCCTCGAACACTGAAGCTTTCTTT; CDR3: CASSLGASNTEAFF
D: -; size: -; V: TRBV6-6; J: TRBJ1-2; DNA: TGTGCCAGCGCCCCTACAGCTAACTATGGCTACACCTTC; CDR3: CASAPTANYGYTF
D: TRBD1; size: -; V: TRBV27; J: TRBJ1-5; DNA: TGTGCCAGCAGTGTCGACAGGGCTAGCAATCAGCCCCAGCATTTT; CDR3: CASSVDRASNQPQHF
D: -; size: -; V: TRBV6-6; J: TRBJ1-4; DNA: TGTGCCAGCAGTTTTATGGGGGCGGGGGAAAAACTGTTTTTT; CDR3: CASSFMGAGEKLFF
D: -; size: -; V: TRBV2; J: TRBJ2-2; DNA: TGTGCCAGCAGGGTAACAGCGTGGACCGGGGAGCTGTTTTTT; CDR3: CASRVTAWTGELFF
D: -; size: -; V: TRBV27; J: TRBJ1-3; DNA: TGTGCCAGCACTGCCGGGACATTGTCCTCTGGAAACACCATATATTTT; CDR3: CASTAGTLSSGNTIYF
D: -; size: -; V: TRBV30; J: TRBJ1-3; DNA: TGTGCCTGGAGTACCGGGCCTGGAAACACCATATATTTT; CDR3: CAWSTGPGNTIYF
D: -; size: -; V: TRBV5-4; J: TRBJ2-2; DNA: TGTGCCAGCAGCTTGGTATTCGGGGGGCAAGGGGAGCTGTTTTTT; CDR3: CASSLVFGGQGELFF
D: -; size: -; V: TRBV3-1/TRBV3-2; J: TRBJ2-5; DNA: TGTGCCAGCAGCATGACGTTACAAGAGACCCAGTACTTC; CDR3: CASSMTLQETQYF
D: -; size: -; V: TRBV6-1; J: TRBJ2-7; DNA: TGTGCCAGCAGTGAAGGTTACGGACCCTACGAGCAGTACTTC; CDR3: CASSEGYGPYEQYF
D: -; size: -; V: TRBV29-1; J: TRBJ2-7; DNA: TGCAGCGTTTTAACCCTGACAGGAGCCTACGAGCAGTACTTC; CDR3: CSVLTLTGAYEQYF
D: TRBD1; size: -; V: TRBV2; J: TRBJ2-7; DNA: TGTGCCAGCAGCAAAGGGGGGGACAGGGGCTACGAGCAGTACTTC; CDR3: CASSKGGDRGYEQYF
D: -; size: -; V: TRBV19; J: TRBJ1-6; DNA: TGTGCCAGTAAAAAAGGGGGTCTTAATTCACCCCTCCACTTT; CDR3: CASKKGGLNSPLHF
D: TRBD2; size: -; V: TRBV5-1; J: TRBJ2-2; DNA: TGCGCCAGCAGCTTGGACGGGAGGGACACCGGGGAGCTGTTTTTT; CDR3: CASSLDGRDTGELFF
D: -; size: -; V: TRBV29-1; J: TRBJ2-7; DNA: TGCAGCGTTGGTCGGACTGCGTACGAGCAGTACTTC; CDR3: CSVGRTAYEQYF
D: -; size: -; V: TRBV19; J: TRBJ2-3; DNA: TGTGCCAGTACCCCAAGGCGAGGACCGGGAGATACGCAGTATTTT; CDR3: CASTPRRGPGDTQYF
D: TRBD2; size: -; V: TRBV25-1; J: TRBJ2-7; DNA: TGTGCCAGCAGTCCCTGGGGGGGACTAGCTATTTACTTC; CDR3: CASSPWGGLAIYF
D: TRBD1; size: -; V: TRBV6-5; J: TRBJ2-7; DNA: TGTGCCAGCAGTTACTCCGGGACAGGGGTAGCCTACGAGCAGTACTTC; CDR3: CASSYSGTGVAYEQYF